The next 26 T cell receptor beta chains were all read from a single sample in a study of shared clonotypes between healthy human individuals. Here immunoSEQ multiplex PCR was the method, and the copy in TCRdb shows in-frame clones only, minus some. The sample comprises over a million clones, 98% of which are singletons, and around 0.33% rests with the top ten. The material sequenced was naive CD4+ T cells sorted from blood. The subset: CD45RA+ positively selected. The receptor source for this set is a man under 40 in good health.

J is TRBJ2-3 and V is TRBV7-3; 8 nucleotides agree with TRBD2. V lost 5 bases and J lost 4; bases outside the gene matches: 14. Germline V gives CDR1 SGHTA, CDR2 FQGTGA. CDR3 length equals 17 residues. Here the CDR3 DNA reads TGTGCCAGCAGCGCCGACCGTTTGATAGCGGGACCAGATACGCAGTATTTT. This codes for CASSADRLIAGPDTQYF.

The CDR3, as DNA: TGTGCCAGCAGCTTATTTCTGACAGTGGGGGGAACCGGGGAGCTGTTTTTT. This sequence encodes CASSLFLTVGGTGELFF. J is TRBJ2-2 and V is TRBV7-9, with TRBD2 as a possible D gene (6 bases). V gave up 2 bases and J gave up 5 bases, with 18 bases separating them. This CDR3 is built from 17 residues. The V gene's germline CDR1 is SEHNR and CDR2 FQNEAQ (reference sequence).

Turning to this clone: The sample holds other DNA sequences that translate to the same CDR3. V usage is TRBV10-3 and J usage is TRBJ2-5; D call uncertain. Germline assignment: CDR1 ENHRY and CDR2 SYGVKD. This CDR3 is built from 12 residues. V dropped 3 bases and J dropped 0 bases, with 2 bases sitting between them. CDR3 protein: CAISDNQETQYF. The CDR3 DNA reads TGTGCCATCAGTGACAACCAAGAGACCCAGTACTTC.

In the case of this clone: The same CDR3 also results from other DNA sequences found in this sample. The chain recombines TRBV10-1 with TRBJ2-3, with TRBD1 as a possible D gene (6 bases). The CDR3 has 15 amino acids. Germline V gene data show CDR1 as WNHNN and CDR2 as SYGVQD (reference sequence). Trimming removed 0 bases at V and 1 base at J, with 8 bases between. CDR3 region: CASSESAGGTDTQYF. CDR3 DNA sequence: TGCGCCAGCAGTGAGTCGGCAGGGGGCACAGATACGCAGTATTTT.

The chain links TRBV7-8 to TRBJ2-5, with 7 bases identical to TRBD1. Trimming at V came to 5 bases and at J to 0 bases, leaving 12 bases not matched to a gene. The CDR3 is 17 amino acids. Germline assignment: CDR1 SGHVS and CDR2 FQNEAQ. CDR3 in amino acids: CASSPGLGQIYQETQYF. CDR3 sequence (DNA): TGTGCCAGCAGCCCTGGGTTGGGACAGATATACCAAGAGACCCAGTACTTC.

The chain has TRBV6-1 and TRBJ2-7; 9 bases are shared with TRBD1. Germline loops: CDR1 MNHNS, CDR2 SASEGT. Unmatched junction bases numbered 10, after V lost 3 bases and J lost 4 bases. CDR3 length equals 16 residues. CDR3 loop: CASSESRGTGIYEQYF. DNA for the CDR3: TGTGCCAGCAGTGAGTCCAGAGGGACAGGGATTTACGAGCAGTACTTC.

The chain employs TRBV10-3 and TRBJ2-7; 7 nucleotides line up with TRBD1. CDR1 is ENHRY, CDR2 SYGVKD, per germline. The CDR3 length is 15 residues. With 4 bases clipped from V and 1 base from J, the junction kept 7 bases outside the gene matches. This chain's CDR3 is CAISGGTALSYEQYF. The CDR3 DNA is TGTGCCATCAGTGGGGGGACAGCCCTATCCTACGAGCAGTACTTC.

The V call is TRBV28, the J call TRBJ1-2; no firm D call. With 6 bases removed from V and 7 bases from J, the gap between germline ends came to 12 bases. The CDR3 loop spans 12 amino acids. Germline V gene data show CDR1 as MDHEN and CDR2 as SYDVKM. This CDR3 is CASSPFPAGYTF. The DNA for the CDR3 is TGTGCCAGCAGCCCCTTCCCGGCTGGCTACACCTTC.

The CDR3 nucleotides are TGTGCCAGCAGCTTAGTTGGTAGCAATCAGCCCCAGCATTTT. Translating gives CASSLVGSNQPQHF. The chain combines TRBV7-2 with TRBJ1-5, with D uncertain. Trimming took off 1 base at V and 0 bases at J, with 4 bases between the two ends. The germline CDR1 and CDR2 sequences are SGHTA and FQGNSA. The CDR3 runs 14 residues.

The gene calls are TRBV7-3 and TRBJ2-1, with 12 bases that match TRBD2. Germline values: CDR1 SGHTA, CDR2 FQGTGA. Losses at the gene ends were 4 bases for V and 5 bases for J; bases not matched to a gene: 15. CDR3 length: 19 amino acids. The CDR3 protein is CASSSNNIRTSGIHNEQFF. The CDR3 bases are TGTGCCAGCAGCTCTAACAACATTAGGACTAGCGGGATCCACAATGAGCAGTTCTTC.

This chain joins TRBV4-2 and TRBJ2-2, with D possibly matching TRBD2 (6 bases). V was cut by 0 bases and J by 6 bases, with 17 bases left in between. This CDR3 has 17 amino acids. From germline, CDR1 is LGHNA and CDR2 YNFKEQ. CDR3 bases: TGTGCCAGCAGCCAAGAAGGGTCGGGAGTCGGAGCCGGGGAGCTGTTTTTT. The encoded protein is CASSQEGSGVGAGELFF.

V gene TRBV1 combines with J gene TRBJ2-3; TRBD2, the table's D call, lacks a check against the DNA. TRBV1 has pseudogene status. The CDR3 spans 20 residues. The CDR3 DNA reads TGCACCAGCAGCAAAAGGAGTAGCGGGATTCCCCGGGGGGACACAGATACGCAGTATTTT. It is translated as CTSSKRSSGIPRGDTDTQYF.

This sequence joins TRBV18 and TRBJ2-7, with D perhaps TRBD1 (6 bases). V lost 1 base and J lost 2, with 9 bases in between. The CDR3 length is 14 residues. CDR1 is KGHSH and CDR2 is LQKENI in the germline V gene. The CDR3 DNA reads as TGTGCCAGCTCACCACGTGGACAGACCTACGAGCAGTACTTC. Its translation is CASSPRGQTYEQYF.

As concerns this clone: The same CDR3 can be traced to other DNA sequences in this sample. The rearrangement links TRBV2 to TRBJ2-7; TRBD1 is a possible D gene (6 bases). CDR3 length: 13 residues. Germline V CDR1 and CDR2: SNHLY, FYNNEI. V lost 4 bases and J 1 base, leaving 8 bases between the germline ends. CDR3 coding DNA: TGTGCCAGCAGTGCCGACAGGTCCTACGAGCAGTACTTC. Translated, it gives CASSADRSYEQYF.

This clone was seen a single time. The chain uses TRBV28 and TRBJ2-7, with 13 bases that match TRBD2. The CDR3 is 15 residues long. The V gene's germline CDR1 is MDHEN and CDR2 SYDVKM. Losses at the gene ends were 2 bases for V and 2 bases for J; bases not matched to a gene: 0. CDR3 in amino acids: CASSLTSGRAYEQYF. In nucleotides, the CDR3 is TGTGCCAGCAGTTTAACTAGCGGGAGGGCCTACGAGCAGTACTTC.

This clone is a singleton in its sample. The V gene is TRBV27, the J gene TRBJ2-7, with a possible D match to TRBD1 (6 bases). The CDR3 covers 16 residues. Trimming took off 5 bases at V and 0 bases at J, with 17 bases between the two ends. Germline assignment: CDR1 MNHEY and CDR2 SMNVEV (reference sequence). CDR3 nucleotide sequence: TGTGCCAGCAGTCCGGCTAGACAGGCTCTCTCCTACGAGCAGTACTTC. This sequence encodes CASSPARQALSYEQYF.

The gene calls are TRBV29-1 and TRBJ2-1, with 8 bases lining up with TRBD2. There are 12 residues in the CDR3. Looked up from germline, CDR1 is SQVTM and CDR2 is ANQGSEA. The junction had 11 bases not matched to a gene; V was cut back by 8 bases and J by 11 bases. The CDR3 loop reads CSLRGGGRQQFF. CDR3 in DNA: TGCAGCCTACGGGGGGGCGGTCGGCAGCAGTTCTTC.

The J gene is TRBJ2-1, the V gene TRBV10-1; unclear D gene. V lost 4 bases, J lost 6 bases, and 13 bases lay in between. The CDR3 consists of 14 residues. Germline CDR1 WNHNN, CDR2 SYGVQD (reference sequence). Here the CDR3 reads CASSVQPAGNEQFF. In DNA form, the CDR3 reads TGCGCCAGCAGTGTACAGCCGGCCGGCAATGAGCAGTTCTTC.

This CDR3 is CASSPGTGFGYTF. The CDR3 DNA is TGTGCCAGCTCACCCGGGACAGGGTTCGGCTACACCTTC. J is TRBJ1-2 and V is TRBV18, with 9 bases lining up with TRBD1. In germline, CDR1 is KGHSH, CDR2 LQKENI. V lost 3 bases, J lost 8 bases, and 4 bases stayed unmatched. The CDR3 is made up of 13 amino acids. Full variable domain (missing parts from reference TRBV18 and TRBJ1-2): NAGVMQNPRHLVRRRGQEARLRCSPMKGHSHVYWYRQLPEEGLKFMVYLQKENIIDESGMPKERFSAEFPKEGPSILRIQQVVRGDSAAYFCASSPGTGFGYTFGSGTRLTVV.

The rearrangement links TRBV5-6 to TRBJ1-2; tentative D call: TRBD1 (5 bases). V was shortened by 1 base and J by 4 bases, with 17 bases between the two germline ends. CDR3 length: 16 amino acids. Germline V gene data show CDR1 as SGHDT and CDR2 as YYEEEE. CDR3 sequence: CASSLQGLPSIYGYTF. The CDR3, as DNA: TGTGCCAGCAGCTTGCAGGGTTTGCCCTCTATCTATGGCTACACCTTC.

CDR3 sequence (DNA): TGTGCCAGCAGCAAATCCGGGGGCGCCTCCGGGGAGCTGTTTTTT. Translation gives CASSKSGGASGELFF. The chain uses TRBV7-3 and TRBJ2-2, with D perhaps TRBD1 or TRBD2 (6 bases each). V gave up 5 bases and J gave up 6 bases, with 16 bases separating them. The CDR3 spans 15 residues. Germline CDR1 SGHTA, CDR2 FQGTGA.

This clone has a single count. This chain joins TRBV7-8 and TRBJ1-1; possibly TRBD1 for D (6 bases). Germline V gives CDR1 SGHVS, CDR2 FQNEAQ. CDR3 size: 13 residues. Trimming removed 3 bases at V and 6 bases at J, with 11 bases between. The CDR3 here is CASSFAGDPEAFF. The CDR3 nucleotides are TGTGCCAGCAGCTTCGCAGGGGACCCTGAAGCTTTCTTT.

The rearrangement links TRBV10-2 to TRBJ1-2; TRBD1 is a possible D gene (5 bases). CDR3 length: 12 amino acids. The V gene's germline CDR1 is WSHSY and CDR2 SAAADI. Trimming took 9 bases from V and 4 from J, leaving 12 bases between them. CDR3 residues: CASLQASYGYTF. The CDR3 DNA reads TGCGCCAGTCTACAGGCGAGCTATGGCTACACCTTC.

The CDR3 here is CSGWVGGATDTQYF. CDR3 nucleotide sequence: TGCAGCGGATGGGTAGGCGGCGCCACAGATACGCAGTATTTT. The chain employs TRBV29-1 and TRBJ2-3, with D unresolved. The CDR3 extends over 14 amino acids. Germline V gene data show CDR1 as SQVTM and CDR2 as ANQGSEA. V gave up 7 bases and J gave up 2 bases, with 16 bases separating them.

V usage is TRBV5-1 and J usage is TRBJ2-3, with 11 bases lining up with TRBD1. V trimming: 1 base; J trimming: 4 bases; junction bases outside the gene matches: 2. The CDR3 spans 15 residues. Per the germline V gene, CDR1 is SGHRS and CDR2 is YFSETQ. As DNA, the CDR3 is TGCGCCAGCAGCTTGTTGGGACAGGGGGCAGATACGCAGTATTTT. The encoded protein is CASSLLGQGADTQYF.

The J gene is TRBJ2-7, the V gene TRBV6-1; D is perhaps TRBD2 (6 bases). V shed 4 bases and J shed 3 bases, with 13 bases lying between them. This CDR3 is 14 amino acids long. Germline-derived CDR1 and CDR2 are MNHNS and SASEGT. The CDR3 region has the DNA TGTGCCAGCAGTGTCGGGACTCCGAGCTACGAGCAGTACTTC. As protein: CASSVGTPSYEQYF.